The 26 T cell receptor beta chains below all came from one sample that was sequenced in a study of T cells in localized non-small cell lung cancer. The data were produced by immunoSEQ multiplex PCR, yet TCRdb's version contains in-frame clones alone and is incomplete. The sample records some 39,000 clones, 75% to 85% being singletons. This material consisted of PBMCs, taken before any cancer treatment. These receptors were taken from a woman aged 35-75 years with stage II squamous cell lung carcinoma.

The chain couples TRBV5-8 to TRBJ2-7; the match to TRBD1 covers 10 bases. J was trimmed by 7 bases and V by 3 bases; bases with no gene match: 16. This CDR3 has 17 amino acids. Per the germline V gene, CDR1 is SGHTS and CDR2 is YDEGEE. CDR3 bases: TGTGCCAGCAGCTCCGGGACAGGGGCTTCCGTTTTGGGTGAGCAGTACTTC. It codes for CASSSGTGASVLGEQYF.

The chain carries TRBV10-1 and TRBJ1-1; 8 positions match TRBD1. This CDR3 spans 17 amino acids. Germline assignment: CDR1 WNHNN and CDR2 SYGVQD (reference sequence). Unmatched junction bases numbered 14, after V lost 4 bases and J lost 4 bases. The DNA for the CDR3 is TGCGCCAGCAGTGGTCCCGTACAGGGGGGCTATGGCACTGAAGCTTTCTTT. Translated: CASSGPVQGGYGTEAFF.

This clone was detected ten times or more. The CDR3 bases are TGTGCCAGCAGCTTAAAGGGGCACCCGCTCTCCTACGAGCAGTACGTC. Residues: CASSLKGHPLSYEQYV. The chain couples TRBV7-6 to TRBJ2-7; D possibly corresponds to TRBD1 (5 bases). This CDR3 region has 16 residues. Trimming left V 2 bases short and J 0 bases short, with 14 bases between. Germline V gene sequence: CDR1 SGHVS, CDR2 FNYEAQ.

The chain uses TRBV9 and TRBJ1-5, with TRBD1 as a possible D gene (5 bases). The V and J ends lost 4 bases and 5 bases respectively, with 16 bases between them. Germline values: CDR1 SGDLS, CDR2 YYNGEE. The CDR3 loop spans 15 amino acids. In DNA form, the CDR3 reads TGTGCCAGCAGCACCGACAGTCGGTCCCATCAGCCCCAGCATTTT. It is translated as CASSTDSRSHQPQHF.

The CDR3 sequence: CASSATQGWEQYF. In DNA, the CDR3 is TGTGCCAGCAGCGCAACTCAGGGTTGGGAGCAGTACTTC. This rearrangement joins TRBV9 to TRBJ2-7, with D tentatively TRBD1 (5 bases). CDR1 is SGDLS, CDR2 YYNGEE, per germline. Trimming took off 3 bases at V and 7 bases at J, with 14 bases between the two ends. The CDR3 sequence is 13 residues long.

V gene TRBV29-1 combines with J gene TRBJ2-1; D remains unclear. The germline gives CDR1 SQVTM, CDR2 ANQGSEA. The CDR3 totals 12 residues. The ends were cut back, 1 base at V and 6 bases at J, with 7 bases in the middle. The CDR3 loop reads CSVEAPGNEQFF. The DNA for the CDR3 is TGCAGCGTTGAAGCGCCAGGCAATGAGCAGTTCTTC.

The chain is built from TRBV7-2 and TRBJ2-3, with D possibly matching TRBD2 (6 bases). CDR3 length equals 13 residues. With 8 bases removed from V and 3 bases from J, the gap between germline ends came to 12 bases. Germline-derived CDR1 and CDR2 are SGHTA and FQGNSA. CDR3 DNA: TGTGCCAGCTCCGATGGGGGGACAGATACGCAGTATTTT. Protein product: CASSDGGTDTQYF. Complete variable domain (other parts from reference TRBV7-2 and TRBJ2-3): GAGVSQSPSNKVTEKGKDVELRCDPISGHTALYWYRQSLGQGLEFLIYFQGNSAPDKSGLPSDRFSAERTGGSVSTLTIQRTQQEDSAVYLCASSDGGTDTQYFGPGTRLTVL.

The V gene is TRBV20-1, the J gene TRBJ1-4; D is unresolved. The length of the CDR3 is 10 residues. The germline V and J ends were trimmed by 0 bases and 8 bases, with 1 base remaining between them. Germline CDR1 and CDR2: DFQATT and SNEGSKA (reference sequence). CDR3 sequence (DNA): TGCAGTGCTAGAGAGGAAAAACTGTTTTTT. This translates into CSAREEKLFF.

The rearrangement links TRBV11-1 to TRBJ1-1; no definite D call. Trimming removed 9 bases from V and 0 bases from J, with 14 bases in between. The germline V gene encodes CDR1 SGHAT and CDR2 FQDESV (reference sequence). CDR3 length: 14 residues. The CDR3 region is CASSIPGLNTEAFF. The CDR3 nucleotides read TGTGCCAGTAGTATCCCGGGCTTGAACACTGAAGCTTTCTTT.

J is TRBJ2-1 and V is TRBV18, with a weak D call TRBD2 (6 bases). There are 14 residues in the CDR3. Germline CDR1 and CDR2: KGHSH and LQKENI. V was shortened by 2 bases and J by 5 bases, with 10 bases between the two germline ends. For the CDR3, the DNA is TGTGCCAGCTCACCAGGATGGGGGGACAATGAGCAGTTCTTC. It translates to CASSPGWGDNEQFF.

V and J are TRBV6-5 and TRBJ1-4; D is unresolved. In germline, CDR1 is MNHEY, CDR2 SVGAGI. Trimming shortened V by 0 bases and J by 4 bases, and 12 bases separated the two germline ends. The CDR3 is 16 residues long. The CDR3 nucleotides read TGTGCCAGCAGTTACTCGAGCAGGCTGGGTAATGAAAAACTGTTTTTT. This sequence encodes CASSYSSRLGNEKLFF.

This clone was seen once. This rearrangement joins TRBV11-1 to TRBJ1-1, with D uncertain. CDR1 and CDR2 (germline): SGHAT, FQDESV (reference sequence). Trimming took off 5 bases at V and 6 bases at J, with 19 bases between the two ends. This CDR3 is built from 15 residues. The CDR3 DNA reads as TGTGCCAGCAGCGCTCGGATAGGCGGTTCAGCTGAAGCTTTCTTT. This translates into CASSARIGGSAEAFF.

J is TRBJ1-5 and V is TRBV7-2, with D unclear. CDR1 is SGHTA and CDR2 is FQGNSA in the germline V gene. This CDR3 is built from 14 residues. V lost 1 base and J lost 3, with 7 bases in between. CDR3: CASSLEAFNQPQHF. The CDR3 coding sequence is TGTGCCAGCAGCTTAGAGGCCTTCAATCAGCCCCAGCATTTT.

J is TRBJ2-1 and V is TRBV7-9, with D tentatively TRBD1 or TRBD2 (5 bases each). In germline, CDR1 is SEHNR, CDR2 FQNEAQ (reference sequence). The V end was cut by 1 base, the J end by 7 bases, with 11 bases between. The CDR3 spans 14 residues. CDR3 region: CASSLGPGPNEQFF. The CDR3 DNA follows: TGTGCCAGCAGCTTAGGTCCGGGACCGAATGAGCAGTTCTTC. Drawing the rest from reference TRBV7-9 and TRBJ2-1, the complete variable domain is DTGVSQNPRHKITKRGQNVTFRCDPISEHNRLYWYRQTLGQGPEFLTYFQNEAQLEKSRLLSDRFSAERPKGSFSTLEIQRTEQGDSAMYLCASSLGPGPNEQFFGPGTRLTVL.

The rearrangement uses TRBV28 and TRBJ2-5; 10 bases map to TRBD1. The J segment lost 2 bases and the V segment lost 6 bases, leaving 15 bases of the junction unmatched. The CDR3 runs to 18 residues. Germline values: CDR1 MDHEN, CDR2 SYDVKM. In nucleotides, the CDR3 is TGTGCCAGCAGCGAAGGGACAGGGGCCTTTCTCGGGCAAGAGACCCAGTACTTC. Protein product: CASSEGTGAFLGQETQYF.

The chain uses TRBV28 and TRBJ2-2; 11 bases fit TRBD2. CDR1 and CDR2 (germline): MDHEN, SYDVKM. The CDR3 has 18 amino acids. J lost 7 bases, V lost 5 bases, and 15 bases had no gene match. CDR3 coding DNA: TGTGCCAGCAGTATACCGGGACTAGCGGACCCGGCGGGCGGGGAGCTGTTTTTT. It specifies CASSIPGLADPAGGELFF.

The chain links TRBV11-2 to TRBJ1-4; no clear D gene. This CDR3 is built from 15 residues. The germline CDR1 and CDR2 sequences are SGHAT and FQNNGV. The V end lost 2 bases, the J end lost 5 bases, and 12 bases lay between the germline ends. CDR3 nucleotides: TGTGCCAGCAGCTTATTTTCTGTGGGGAATGAAAAACTGTTTTTT. Translated, it gives CASSLFSVGNEKLFF.

The rearrangement links TRBV19 to TRBJ2-1; tentatively, D is TRBD2 (6 bases). Germline V gene data show CDR1 as LNHDA and CDR2 as SQIVND (reference sequence). The CDR3 has 13 residues. Between the trimmed V and J ends, which lost 5 bases and 3 bases, there was a span of 8 bases. The CDR3 nucleotides read TGTGCCAGTAGTGCGGGATTCTACAATGAGCAGTTCTTC. Translated, it gives CASSAGFYNEQFF.

The genes are TRBV20-1 and TRBJ2-1, with D unclear. V lost 0 bases to trimming and J lost 4 bases, with 1 base between them. The CDR3 has 11 residues. CDR1 and CDR2 from the germline V gene are DFQATT and SNEGSKA (reference sequence). The CDR3 DNA sequence: TGCAGTGCTAGAGATTACAATGAGCAGTTCTTC. Translated: CSARDYNEQFF.

This chain uses TRBV28 with TRBJ1-5; TRBD1 agrees at 7 bases. Germline CDR1 MDHEN, CDR2 SYDVKM. The ends lost 5 bases at V and 11 bases at J; junction bases unmatched: 6. The CDR3 spans 12 residues. CDR3 bases: TGTGCCAGCAGTACCCCAGGGGGGGCCCAGCATTTT. It yields the protein CASSTPGGAQHF. The variable domain in full, with the rest retrieved from reference TRBV28 and TRBJ1-5, is DVKVTQSSRYLVKRTGEKVFLECVQDMDHENMFWYRQDPGLGLRLIYFSYDVKMKEKGDIPEGYSVSREKKERFSLILESASTNQTSMYLCASSTPGGAQHFGDGTRLSIL.

The sample holds one count of this clone. V is TRBV5-1 and J is TRBJ2-5; 9 nucleotides align to TRBD2. Germline V gene lookup returns CDR1 SGHRS and CDR2 YFSETQ. The CDR3 covers 16 residues. V lost 0 bases to trimming and J lost 5 bases; unmatched junction nucleotides: 8. The CDR3 here is CASSLDPGGRAETQYF. In DNA, the CDR3 is TGCGCCAGCAGCTTGGACCCCGGCGGGAGGGCGGAGACCCAGTACTTC.

This clone has only a few counts. The chain links TRBV4-2 to TRBJ2-7, with 14 bases that match TRBD2. The V gene's germline CDR1 is LGHNA and CDR2 YNFKEQ. The CDR3 extends over 18 amino acids. J lost 4 bases, V lost 0 bases, and 8 bases had no gene match. CDR3 sequence: CASSQDWTSGGLKYEQYV. The CDR3 DNA follows: TGTGCCAGCAGCCAAGATTGGACTAGCGGGGGGTTAAAATACGAGCAGTACGTC.

In its sample, this clone was seen a few times. CDR3 sequence: CASSPPYSETQYF. In DNA, the CDR3 is TGTGCCAGCAGTCCACCCTATTCGGAGACCCAGTACTTC. This sequence joins TRBV27 and TRBJ2-5; D is uncertain. Germline values: CDR1 MNHEY, CDR2 SMNVEV (reference sequence). V was shortened by 5 bases and J by 5 bases, with 12 bases between the two germline ends. This CDR3 spans 13 amino acids.

This chain connects TRBV19 to TRBJ2-5; 9 nucleotides align to TRBD1. The J segment lost 2 bases and the V segment lost 4 bases, leaving 5 bases of the junction unmatched. The CDR3 is 15 residues long. Germline CDR1 reads LNHDA; CDR2 reads SQIVND (reference sequence). CDR3: CASSKGTGPQETQYF. CDR3 nucleotides: TGTGCCAGTAGTAAGGGGACAGGGCCTCAAGAGACCCAGTACTTC.

This clone was picked up a small number of times. V usage is TRBV4-3 and J usage is TRBJ2-3; no definite D call. Germline loops: CDR1 LGHNA, CDR2 YSLEER. CDR3 length equals 16 residues. Deletions cut 0 bases from V and 0 bases from J, with 10 bases between. The CDR3 is CASSQEALASTDTQYF. The CDR3 nucleotides are TGCGCCAGCAGCCAAGAAGCGCTGGCTAGCACAGATACGCAGTATTTT.

This clone was detected only a few times. The chain combines TRBV5-1 with TRBJ2-5, with D unresolved. Trimming left V 1 base short and J 1 base short, with 8 bases between. Germline V gives CDR1 SGHRS, CDR2 YFSETQ. The CDR3 is made up of 14 amino acids. DNA of the CDR3: TGCGCCAGCAGCTTGTACGGTTCCCAAGAGACCCAGTACTTC. Translating it yields CASSLYGSQETQYF.